Described below is a single T cell receptor beta chain sequence and its context. TCRdb's table, derived via immunoSEQ multiplex PCR, lists solely in-frame clones and lacks some. The sample records about 250,000 clones, almost 85% being singletons. This record comes from a study of blood T cell repertoires in COVID-19. Patients at the Seattle site were enrolled during active infection and followed longitudinally. Germline lookup yields CDR1 SGHNT and CDR2 YYREEE (reference sequence). Deletions cut 1 base from V and 0 bases from J, with 7 bases between. This CDR3 contains 14 residues. The chain recombines TRBV5-4 with TRBJ1-1; D remains ambiguous. This clonotype originated in a middle-aged man with COVID-19, enrolled during active disease. Sequenced sample: peripheral blood. This chain's CDR3 is CASSLRGLNTEAFF. CDR3 nucleotides: TGTGCCAGCAGCTTGAGAGGGTTGAACACTGAAGCTTTCTTT.